Below, 16 T cell receptor beta chains from the same sample are listed, as sequenced in a study of radiotherapy plus CTLA-4 blockade in lung cancer. Using immunoSEQ multiplex PCR, the repertoire was profiled, and TCRdb retains in-frame clones only, with some absent. Of 40,000 to 60,000 clones in the sample, approximately 85% were seen once. The sample was peripheral blood, taken from a patient treated with radiotherapy plus ipilimumab. Source of these receptors: a human donor with non-small cell lung cancer who had stable disease on radiotherapy plus ipilimumab.

The table lists this clone with a few counts. The V gene is TRBV7-2, the J gene TRBJ2-7; tentatively, D is TRBD2 (6 bases). The V and J ends lost 2 bases and 6 bases respectively, with 11 bases between them. Germline V gene data show CDR1 as SGHTA and CDR2 as FQGNSA. The CDR3 contains 13 residues. CDR3 DNA: TGTGCCAGCAGCTTAACGTCCGGGGGCGAGCAGTACTTC. Protein: CASSLTSGGEQYF.

The chain uses TRBV5-4 and TRBJ2-5, with 9 bases aligning to TRBD2. CDR3 size: 20 residues. CDR1 is SGHNT and CDR2 is YYREEE in the germline V gene (reference sequence). Germline trimming cut 5 bases from V and 2 bases from J; bases unmatched to any gene: 22. In DNA form, the CDR3 reads TGTGCCAGCAGATATACAATAGGACGCCGGGCTAGCGGGAAACAAGAGACCCAGTACTTC. Its translation: CASRYTIGRRASGKQETQYF.

The V call is TRBV2, the J call TRBJ2-7, with 12 bases lining up with TRBD2. V lost 5 bases, J lost 5 bases, and 7 bases stayed unmatched. Per the germline V gene, CDR1 is SNHLY and CDR2 is FYNNEI. The CDR3 runs 15 residues. CDR3 sequence: CASSKPTSGSDEQYF. The DNA of the CDR3 is TGTGCCAGCAGTAAACCGACTAGCGGGAGCGACGAGCAGTACTTC.

The V and J genes are TRBV4-2 and TRBJ2-7, with D uncertain. Per germline, CDR1 LGHNA and CDR2 YNFKEQ. The CDR3 is made up of 13 amino acids. Between the trimmed V and J ends, which lost 0 bases and 3 bases, there was a span of 6 bases. The DNA for the CDR3 is TGTGCCAGCAGCCAAGATACAGACTACGAGCAGTACTTC. Translated, it gives CASSQDTDYEQYF.

This chain's CDR3 is CASSLGTGTGSGQYF. The CDR3 DNA reads as TGTGCCAGCAGCTTAGGGACCGGGACAGGGTCAGGGCAGTACTTC. The V and J genes are TRBV7-2 and TRBJ2-7; 9 positions agree with TRBD1. The CDR3 spans 15 residues. Germline CDR1 and CDR2: SGHTA and FQGNSA. Losses at the gene ends were 1 base for V and 9 bases for J; bases not matched to a gene: 10.

This clone was counted once. The chain couples TRBV15 to TRBJ1-6; 10 nucleotides agree with TRBD1. Germline V gene lookup returns CDR1 LNHNV and CDR2 YYDKDF (reference sequence). V shed 8 bases and J 9 bases; nucleotides not matched to a gene: 10. CDR3 length: 15 amino acids. CDR3 residues: CATSREGQGSSPLHF. The CDR3, as DNA: TGTGCCACCTCCCGAGAGGGACAGGGGAGTTCACCCCTCCACTTT.

The chain has TRBV21-1 and TRBJ2-3; the table assigns TRBD1, which was not confirmed against the DNA. TRBV21-1 is labeled a pseudogene. This CDR3 region has 15 residues. CDR3 sequence: CASSKRDRVGGTQYF. The DNA for the CDR3 is TGTGCCAGCAGCAAACGCGACAGGGTGGGCGGTACGCAGTATTTT.

The chain couples TRBV9 to TRBJ2-1; 7 bases are shared with TRBD2. Germline V gene data show CDR1 as SGDLS and CDR2 as YYNGEE. V trimming: 0 bases; J trimming: 4 bases; junction bases outside the gene matches: 4. The CDR3 totals 15 residues. The CDR3 nucleotides read TGTGCCAGCAGCGTAGGTGCTAGCGGATACAATGAGCAGTTCTTC. Encoded protein: CASSVGASGYNEQFF.

The chain combines TRBV4-3 with TRBJ2-3; 9 bases are a match to TRBD2. The ends lost 8 bases at V and 7 bases at J; junction bases unmatched: 13. The CDR3 is 15 amino acids. Per germline, CDR1 LGHNA and CDR2 YSLEER. This chain's CDR3 is CASSSLSGSLNTQYF. As DNA, the CDR3 is TGCGCCAGCTCAAGCCTTAGCGGGAGCCTGAATACGCAGTATTTT.

This clone was observed once. This sequence joins TRBV30 and TRBJ2-5; D is unclear. CDR1 is GTSNPN and CDR2 is SVGIG in the germline V gene (reference sequence). Trimming removed 4 bases at V and 1 base at J, with 19 bases between. The CDR3 consists of 16 residues. The CDR3 bases are TGTGCCTGGACCCCCCCCGCGCAGGCCCTCCAAGAGACCCAGTACTTC. Its translation: CAWTPPAQALQETQYF.

V usage is TRBV11-2 and J usage is TRBJ2-5; 7 bases match TRBD1. Germline loops: CDR1 SGHAT, CDR2 FQNNGV. With V trimmed by 1 base and J by 4 bases, 0 bases remained unmatched. The CDR3 runs 13 residues. Here the CDR3 DNA reads TGTGCCAGCAGCTTAGCAGGGGGAGAGACCCAGTACTTC. Protein sequence: CASSLAGGETQYF.

This chain uses TRBV7-2 with TRBJ2-7, with 7 nucleotides matching TRBD1. Trimming cost V 5 bases and J 1 base; bases outside gene matches: 2. The CDR3 contains 13 residues. Per the germline V gene, CDR1 is SGHTA and CDR2 is FQGNSA. The CDR3 reads CASSGQESYEQYF. CDR3 coding DNA: TGTGCCAGCAGCGGACAGGAGTCCTACGAGCAGTACTTC.

The chain recombines TRBV5-5 with TRBJ2-7; D unresolved. V was pared by 0 bases and J by 1 base, with 8 bases between. Germline CDR1 reads SGHKS; CDR2 reads YYEKEE (reference sequence). This CDR3 has 14 amino acids. This chain's CDR3 is CASSLELKSYEQYF. The CDR3 region has the DNA TGTGCCAGCAGCTTGGAACTGAAGTCCTACGAGCAGTACTTC.

The sample holds one count of this clone. V and J are TRBV29-1 and TRBJ2-2, with TRBD2 identical over 8 bases. The CDR3 length is 16 residues. Trimming cost V 4 bases and J 4 bases; bases outside gene matches: 11. CDR1 is SQVTM and CDR2 is ANQGSEA in the germline V gene. Written as DNA, the CDR3 is TGCAGCGTTGGGACTAGCTGGACTCCCAGCACCGGGGAGCTGTTTTTT. Its protein product is CSVGTSWTPSTGELFF.

This chain joins TRBV2 and TRBJ2-7, with D maybe TRBD1 (6 bases). Per germline, CDR1 SNHLY and CDR2 FYNNEI. The CDR3 contains 14 residues. V lost 3 bases, J lost 2 bases, and 11 bases lay in between. The CDR3 reads CASSEAGAPYEQYF. Written as DNA, the CDR3 is TGTGCCAGCAGTGAGGCAGGGGCACCCTACGAGCAGTACTTC.

The chain is built from TRBV7-2 and TRBJ2-6; D is perhaps TRBD2 (5 bases). This CDR3 spans 16 amino acids. V was shortened by 1 base and J by 2 bases, with 9 bases between the two germline ends. The germline V gene encodes CDR1 SGHTA and CDR2 FQGNSA. The CDR3 is CASSLGLPPGANVLTF. CDR3 nucleotides: TGTGCCAGCAGCTTAGGACTACCCCCTGGGGCCAACGTCCTGACTTTC.